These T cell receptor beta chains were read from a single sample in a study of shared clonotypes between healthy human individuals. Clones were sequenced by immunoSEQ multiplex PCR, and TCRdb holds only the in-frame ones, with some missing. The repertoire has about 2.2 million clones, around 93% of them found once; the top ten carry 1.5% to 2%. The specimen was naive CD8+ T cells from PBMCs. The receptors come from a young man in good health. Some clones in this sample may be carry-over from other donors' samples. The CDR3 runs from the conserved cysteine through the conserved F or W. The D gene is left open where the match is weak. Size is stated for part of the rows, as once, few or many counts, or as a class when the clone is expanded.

CDR3aa: CASSSNRKNTGELFF; CDR3nt: TGTGCCAGCAGCTCAAACAGGAAAAACACCGGGGAGCTGTTTTTT; abundance: NA; d_gene: NA; v_gene: TRBV7-8; j_gene: TRBJ2-2
CDR3aa: CAISEYYEQYF; CDR3nt: TGTGCCATCAGTGAGTATTACGAGCAGTACTTC; abundance: once; d_gene: NA; v_gene: TRBV10-3; j_gene: TRBJ2-7
CDR3aa: CASSTSGRQPQHF; CDR3nt: TGTGCCAGCAGTACTTCTGGCCGTCAGCCCCAGCATTTT; abundance: NA; d_gene: NA; v_gene: TRBV11-2; j_gene: TRBJ1-5
CDR3aa: CASSLLAEQGSSQETQYF; CDR3nt: TGTGCCAGCAGTCTACTAGCGGAACAAGGGTCCAGCCAAGAGACCCAGTACTTC; abundance: NA; d_gene: TRBD2; v_gene: TRBV28; j_gene: TRBJ2-5
CDR3aa: CASTLYRSNQPQHF; CDR3nt: TGTGCCAGCACCTTGTATCGGAGCAATCAGCCCCAGCATTTT; abundance: few; d_gene: NA; v_gene: TRBV4-2; j_gene: TRBJ1-5
CDR3aa: CASSELGAPYEQYF; CDR3nt: TGTGCCAGCAGTGAACTGGGAGCCCCCTACGAGCAGTACTTC; abundance: NA; d_gene: NA; v_gene: TRBV6-1; j_gene: TRBJ2-7
CDR3aa: CASSLAGYTHNEQFF; CDR3nt: TGTGCCAGCAGTTTAGCAGGGTACACCCACAATGAGCAGTTCTTC; abundance: NA; d_gene: NA; v_gene: TRBV28; j_gene: TRBJ2-1
CDR3aa: CASSPPGGAGGRRETQYF; CDR3nt: TGTGCCAGCAGCCCCCCGGGAGGAGCGGGAGGGCGTCGAGAGACCCAGTACTTC; abundance: NA; d_gene: TRBD2; v_gene: TRBV9; j_gene: TRBJ2-5
CDR3aa: CASSQGLRSGATGELFF; CDR3nt: TGCGCCAGCAGCCAAGGTCTGCGTTCGGGGGCCACCGGGGAGCTGTTTTTT; abundance: NA; d_gene: NA; v_gene: TRBV4-3; j_gene: TRBJ2-2
CDR3aa: CASSLYWTRSSTDTQYF; CDR3nt: TGTGCCAGCAGTTTATATTGGACGCGGAGTAGCACAGATACGCAGTATTTT; abundance: once; d_gene: NA; v_gene: TRBV27; j_gene: TRBJ2-3